Below, 13 T cell receptor beta chains from the same sample are listed, as sequenced in a study of T cells in Graves' hyperthyroidism and ophthalmopathy. TCR beta CDR3 region amplification was performed from RNA transcripts. TCR CDR3 regions were first amplified by RT-PCR with HTBI primers. TCRdb reprocessed the multiplex PCR reads with MiXCR, giving one entry per CDR3 protein. Of about half a million distinct CDR3 sequences listed, around 15% are singletons. Sample: blood. All receptors derive from a woman in her twenties or thirties with Graves' ophthalmopathy.

This clonotype came up a few times. The rearrangement uses TRBV28 and TRBJ2-3, with 10 bases that match TRBD1. This CDR3 is 16 amino acids long. The V gene end was trimmed by 2 bases and the J gene end by 4 bases; junction bases not matched to a gene: 6. The germline V gene encodes CDR1 MDHEN and CDR2 SYDVKM. The CDR3 coding sequence is TGTGCCAGCAGTTTAGGGGACAGGGGATGGCCAGATACGCAGTATTTT. It codes for CASSLGDRGWPDTQYF.

The chain links TRBV6-1 to TRBJ2-5, with D perhaps matching TRBD1 or TRBD2 (6 bases each). This CDR3 contains 17 residues. V dropped 4 bases and J dropped 6 bases, with 24 bases sitting between them. Germline assignment: CDR1 MNHNS and CDR2 SASEGT. The CDR3 nucleotides are TGTGCCAGCAGTGGGGGGGTCGGGACACCCACGAAAAAGACCCAGTACTTC. Translated, it gives CASSGGVGTPTKKTQYF.

This chain links TRBV5-8 with TRBJ1-2, with unresolved D. The CDR3 length is 14 residues. The V gene lost 6 bases and the J gene lost 6 bases, with 18 bases spanning the gap. CDR1 is SGHTS and CDR2 is YDEGEE in the germline V gene. CDR3 sequence (DNA): TGTGCCAGCACCCCAGAGTTCGGCGGGAATGGCTACACCTTC. Encoded protein: CASTPEFGGNGYTF.

This clonotype was found a few times. The rearrangement uses TRBV30 and TRBJ2-7; TRBD2 is a possible D gene (6 bases). Trimming pared 4 bases from V and 0 bases from J, leaving 10 bases between. Germline lookup yields CDR1 GTSNPN and CDR2 SVGIG (reference sequence). The CDR3 has 13 amino acids. CDR3 DNA: TGTGCCTGGATGGAGGGGAGCTCCTACGAGCAGTACTTC. It codes for CAWMEGSSYEQYF. The variable domain in full, with the rest retrieved from reference TRBV30 and TRBJ2-7, is SQTIHQWPATLVQPVGSPLSLECTVEGTSNPNLYWYRQAAGRGLQLLFYSVGIGQISSEVPQNLSASRPQDRQFILSSKKLLLSDSGFYLCAWMEGSSYEQYFGPGTRLTVT.

This clonotype appeared once. Being one base from a much bigger clone, this may be a read error. The chain uses TRBV6-2 or TRBV6-3 and TRBJ2-1, with TRBD1 matching 7 bases. This CDR3 contains 13 residues. V dropped 6 bases and J dropped 10; count of bases not matched to a gene: 9. Germline loops: CDR1 MNHEY, CDR2 SVGEGT. The CDR3 reads CASRDDRVREQFF. The CDR3 region has the DNA TGTGCCAGCAGAGACGACAGGGTCCGCGAGCAGTTCTTC.

This clonotype was detected many times. V is TRBV6-5 and J is TRBJ1-5; no clear D. Trimming shortened V by 2 bases and J by 9 bases, and 14 bases separated the two germline ends. CDR1 is MNHEY, CDR2 SVGAGI, per germline. CDR3 size: 14 residues. The CDR3 loop reads CASSYESGVRPQHF. The CDR3 coding sequence is TGTGCCAGCAGTTACGAGTCAGGCGTACGGCCCCAGCATTTT.

This clonotype came up many times. V and J are TRBV15 and TRBJ2-3; either TRBD1 or TRBD2 may supply D (5 bases each). The V end lost 0 bases, the J end lost 8 bases, and 12 bases lay between the germline ends. This CDR3 has 14 residues. Looked up from germline, CDR1 is LNHNV and CDR2 is YYDKDF (reference sequence). The CDR3 spells CATSRERGMRTQYF. The CDR3 DNA follows: TGTGCCACCAGCAGAGAGAGGGGAATGCGTACGCAGTATTTT.

The genes are TRBV10-3 and TRBJ2-5; D is unresolved. The germline CDR1 and CDR2 sequences are ENHRY and SYGVKD. CDR3 length equals 13 residues. Trimming removed 6 bases at V and 0 bases at J, with 8 bases between. CDR3 bases: TGTGCCATCAGCGCGGCCAACCAAGAGACCCAGTACTTC. Its translation: CAISAANQETQYF.

This clonotype appeared many times. The CDR3 is CASSVAGGHTEAFF. The CDR3 bases are TGTGCCAGCAGCGTAGCTGGGGGGCACACTGAAGCTTTCTTT. The J gene is TRBJ1-1, the V gene TRBV9; weak D call: TRBD1 (6 bases). The germline V and J ends were trimmed by 0 bases and 3 bases, with 9 bases remaining between them. Germline CDR1 reads SGDLS; CDR2 reads YYNGEE. The CDR3 contains 14 residues.

The genes are TRBV7-9 and TRBJ2-1; 11 bases agree with TRBD2. Unmatched junction bases numbered 15, after V lost 5 bases and J lost 6 bases. The CDR3 is made up of 18 amino acids. The germline V gene encodes CDR1 SEHNR and CDR2 FQNEAQ (reference sequence). CDR3 loop: CASSPREVLAGVANEQFF. The CDR3 region has the DNA TGTGCCAGCAGCCCTCGGGAGGTACTAGCGGGAGTAGCCAATGAGCAGTTCTTC.

This chain links TRBV20-1 with TRBJ2-3; 10 bases align to TRBD2. This CDR3 is built from 16 residues. CDR1 is DFQATT, CDR2 SNEGSKA, per germline (reference sequence). With V trimmed by 3 bases and J by 2 bases, 8 bases remained unmatched. CDR3 DNA: TGCAGTGCTAGTCCGCTAGCGGGGGCCCTCACAGATACGCAGTATTTT. It yields the protein CSASPLAGALTDTQYF.

The rearrangement links TRBV15 to TRBJ1-5, with unresolved D. Trimming shortened V by 9 bases and J by 7 bases, and 13 bases separated the two germline ends. This CDR3 has 12 amino acids. Germline V gene lookup returns CDR1 LNHNV and CDR2 YYDKDF (reference sequence). CDR3 nucleotide sequence: TGTGCCACTAGGGAGGGTCGACAGCCCCAGCATTTT. This gives the protein CATREGRQPQHF.

V is TRBV7-9 and J is TRBJ1-5; tentatively, D is TRBD1 (5 bases). This CDR3 region has 18 residues. Trimming cost V 4 bases and J 0 bases, with 19 bases left between them. The germline V gene encodes CDR1 SEHNR and CDR2 FQNEAQ (reference sequence). The CDR3: CASSSEGAGMISNQPQHF. In nucleotides, the CDR3 is TGTGCCAGCAGCTCCGAAGGAGCAGGGATGATTAGCAATCAGCCCCAGCATTTT.